This note documents a single TCR beta chain sequence. The antigen remains undetermined. These data originate in a study of Tregs in tolerant kidney transplant recipients. Findings and caveats of the study: Nucleotide sequences could not be compared across some patients' samples due to primer changes.

Clones were read by immunoSEQ multiplex PCR, and TCRdb kept only the in-frame ones, dropping some. The table records about 110,000 clones, nearly 90% of them present only once. The CDR3 extends over 16 amino acids. Per the germline V gene, CDR1 is LGHNA and CDR2 is YNFKEQ. After removal of 1 base from V and 3 bases from J, the junction contained 8 bases not matched to a gene. V is TRBV4-2 and J is TRBJ2-7, with 8 bases matching TRBD1. This specimen consisted of CD4+ T cells from blood, obtained before the transplant. This TCR derives from a human donor who received a combined kidney and bone marrow transplant. The chain's CDR3 is CASSQATGQDIYEQYF. CDR3 coding DNA: TGTGCCAGCAGCCAAGCGACGGGACAGGATATCTACGAGCAGTACTTC.